The 16 T cell receptor beta chains below were found in one sample sequenced in a study of cytomegalovirus exposure and HLA in healthy donors. PCR was performed using 60 Vbeta and 13 Jbeta primers. Profiled with immunoSEQ multiplex PCR; TCRdb holds only in-frame clones, not every one. Seen in this sample are some 110,000 clones; the ten most common clones hold more than 3%. The sample was PBMCs. The receptors come from a young man in good health and CMV-seronegative.

The chain links TRBV14 to TRBJ2-1; TRBD2 matches 12 bases. CDR1 is SGHDN and CDR2 is FVKESK in the germline V gene. Trimming removed 5 bases from V and 8 bases from J; junction bases left unmatched: 7. The CDR3 sequence is 15 residues long. CDR3 nucleotides: TGTGCCAGCAGCACGCAACTAGCGGGGGGCCATGAGCAGTTCTTC. Translation: CASSTQLAGGHEQFF. Complete variable domain (other parts from reference TRBV14 and TRBJ2-1): EAGVTQFPSHSVIEKGQTVTLRCDPISGHDNLYWYRRVMGKEIKFLLHFVKESKQDESGMPNNRFLAERTGGTYSTLKVQPAELEDSGVYFCASSTQLAGGHEQFFGPGTRLTVL.

The chain carries TRBV30 and TRBJ1-5; D may be TRBD1 (6 bases). With 0 bases removed from V and 7 bases from J, the gap between germline ends came to 10 bases. CDR1 and CDR2 (germline): GTSNPN, SVGIG (reference sequence). The CDR3 is 13 residues long. CDR3 region: CAWSVRQGQPQHF. CDR3 in DNA: TGTGCCTGGAGTGTGCGGCAGGGGCAGCCCCAGCATTTT.

The J gene is TRBJ2-5, the V gene TRBV6-6; the D is unclear. Germline CDR1 is MNHNY and CDR2 is SVGAGI (reference sequence). The CDR3 covers 16 residues. Trimming stripped 2 bases from V and 2 bases from J, with 15 bases between. CDR3 protein: CASSYAQAKGQETQYF. Here the CDR3 DNA reads TGTGCCAGCAGTTACGCCCAGGCCAAAGGACAAGAGACCCAGTACTTC.

The chain is built from TRBV5-1 and TRBJ1-2; the match to TRBD1 covers 10 bases. This CDR3 contains 16 residues. Trimming cost V 2 bases and J 4 bases; bases outside gene matches: 8. Germline loops: CDR1 SGHRS, CDR2 YFSETQ. The CDR3 DNA reads as TGCGCCAGCAGCTTCCGACAGGGGGCGCCCGGCTATGGCTACACCTTC. As protein: CASSFRQGAPGYGYTF. Full variable domain (missing parts from reference TRBV5-1 and TRBJ1-2): KAGVTQTPRYLIKTRGQQVTLSCSPISGHRSVSWYQQTPGQGLQFLFEYFSETQRNKGNFPGRFSGRQFSNSRSEMNVSTLELGDSALYLCASSFRQGAPGYGYTFGSGTRLTVV.

This sequence joins TRBV27 and TRBJ1-1; D gene uncertain. Trimming took off 9 bases at V and 5 bases at J, with 19 bases between the two ends. The CDR3 is made up of 14 amino acids. Germline V lookup: CDR1 MNHEY, CDR2 SMNVEV (reference sequence). The CDR3 sequence: CASSLSWSGTEAFF. DNA of the CDR3: TGTGCCAGTTCCCTGAGTTGGTCGGGAACTGAAGCTTTCTTT.

The J gene is TRBJ1-1, the V gene TRBV4-3, with D unclear. Trimming shortened V by 5 bases and J by 10 bases, and 23 bases separated the two germline ends. This CDR3 has 15 amino acids. Germline values: CDR1 LGHNA, CDR2 YSLEER. The CDR3 protein is CASSYGGGADLVAFF. In DNA, the CDR3 is TGCGCCAGCAGCTACGGTGGTGGAGCCGACCTCGTAGCTTTCTTT.

The chain is built from TRBV13 and TRBJ2-7; 8 bases match TRBD1. The CDR3 spans 13 residues. V lost 5 bases and J lost 2; bases outside the gene matches: 2. The V gene's germline CDR1 is PRHDT and CDR2 FYEKMQ (reference sequence). CDR3 sequence reads: CASSLTGAYEQYF. CDR3 nucleotides: TGTGCCAGCAGCCTGACAGGGGCCTACGAGCAGTACTTC. The full variable domain, rest sourced from reference TRBV13 and TRBJ2-7, is AAGVIQSPRHLIKEKRETATLKCYPIPRHDTVYWYQQGPGQDPQFLISFYEKMQSDKGSIPDRFSAQQFSDYHSELNMSSLELGDSALYFCASSLTGAYEQYFGPGTRLTVT.

The rearrangement links TRBV7-3 to TRBJ2-1; D unresolved. V dropped 5 bases and J dropped 6 bases, with 14 bases sitting between them. The CDR3 totals 14 residues. CDR1 and CDR2 from the germline V gene are SGHTA and FQGTGA. The CDR3: CASSLAGRLNEQFF. As DNA, the CDR3 is TGTGCCAGCAGCCTGGCAGGCCGGCTCAATGAGCAGTTCTTC.

J is TRBJ1-2 and V is TRBV2; TRBD1 aligns across 9 bases. This CDR3 region has 15 residues. Germline lookup yields CDR1 SNHLY and CDR2 FYNNEI. V shed 4 bases, J shed 3 bases, and the junction held 6 bases outside the gene matches. CDR3 loop: CASSGVQGADYGYTF. CDR3 in DNA: TGTGCCAGCAGTGGGGTACAGGGGGCGGACTATGGCTACACCTTC.

The chain is built from TRBV5-4 and TRBJ1-4; the D is unclear. The CDR3 contains 16 residues. The V gene lost 4 bases and the J gene lost 5 bases, with 18 bases spanning the gap. Germline CDR1 reads SGHNT; CDR2 reads YYREEE (reference sequence). This CDR3 reads CASSPVPRTRNEKLFF. CDR3 nucleotides: TGTGCCAGCAGCCCCGTACCCCGTACTAGGAATGAAAAACTGTTTTTT.

The chain employs TRBV5-1 and TRBJ2-5, with TRBD2 matching over 8 bases. V shed 2 bases and J 3 bases; nucleotides not matched to a gene: 9. The CDR3 runs 16 residues. Germline loops: CDR1 SGHRS, CDR2 YFSETQ. This chain's CDR3 is CASSFQSSGPKETQYF. Here the CDR3 DNA reads TGCGCCAGCAGCTTCCAATCTAGCGGGCCTAAAGAGACCCAGTACTTC.

The J gene is TRBJ2-5, the V gene TRBV19, with 8 bases lining up with TRBD1. The CDR3 is 15 amino acids. Germline V gene sequence: CDR1 LNHDA, CDR2 SQIVND (reference sequence). V was clipped by 5 bases and J by 7 bases; unmatched bases: 12. DNA for the CDR3: TGTGCCAGTAGTGGGAAAGGGACAGGAAGGGGGACCCAGTACTTC. It codes for CASSGKGTGRGTQYF.

V and J are TRBV29-1 and TRBJ2-2, with 13 bases that match TRBD2. The CDR3 sequence is 14 residues long. With V trimmed by 5 bases and J by 4 bases, 1 base remained unmatched. Germline assignment: CDR1 SQVTM and CDR2 ANQGSEA. In nucleotides, the CDR3 is TGCAGCGTTAGGACTAGCGGGGGCACCGGGGAGCTGTTTTTT. Its protein product is CSVRTSGGTGELFF.

The gene calls are TRBV5-1 and TRBJ1-2; 8 nucleotides match TRBD1. CDR1 SGHRS and CDR2 YFSETQ come from the germline V gene. There are 16 residues in the CDR3. After removal of 2 bases from V and 2 bases from J, the junction contained 8 bases not matched to a gene. The CDR3 nucleotides read TGCGCCAGCAGCTTTACCTCACAGGGGGAAAACTATGGCTACACCTTC. It codes for CASSFTSQGENYGYTF.

The genes are TRBV23-1 and TRBJ2-3, with 7 positions matching TRBD1. TRBV23-1 is placed among ORFs of uncertain function. Trimming removed 0 bases from V and 4 bases from J; junction bases left unmatched: 7. The CDR3 contains 16 residues. The CDR3 DNA reads TGCGCCAGCAGTCAATCGAGCAGGGGGTGGCCAGATACGCAGTATTTT. This codes for CASSQSSRGWPDTQYF.

V and J are TRBV19 and TRBJ1-5, with TRBD1 identical over 9 bases. The CDR3 covers 15 residues. From germline, CDR1 is LNHDA and CDR2 SQIVND (reference sequence). The J segment lost 6 bases and the V segment lost 6 bases, leaving 9 bases of the junction unmatched. Written as DNA, the CDR3 is TGTGCCAGTAGCCCTTACGACAGGGGGATTCAGCCCCAGCATTTT. The encoded protein is CASSPYDRGIQPQHF. Using reference TRBV19 and TRBJ1-5 for the parts outside the CDR3, the full variable domain is DGGITQSPKYLFRKEGQNVTLSCEQNLNHDAMYWYRQDPGQGLRLIYYSQIVNDFQKGDIAEGYSVSREKKESFPLTVTSAQKNPTAFYLCASSPYDRGIQPQHFGDGTRLSIL.